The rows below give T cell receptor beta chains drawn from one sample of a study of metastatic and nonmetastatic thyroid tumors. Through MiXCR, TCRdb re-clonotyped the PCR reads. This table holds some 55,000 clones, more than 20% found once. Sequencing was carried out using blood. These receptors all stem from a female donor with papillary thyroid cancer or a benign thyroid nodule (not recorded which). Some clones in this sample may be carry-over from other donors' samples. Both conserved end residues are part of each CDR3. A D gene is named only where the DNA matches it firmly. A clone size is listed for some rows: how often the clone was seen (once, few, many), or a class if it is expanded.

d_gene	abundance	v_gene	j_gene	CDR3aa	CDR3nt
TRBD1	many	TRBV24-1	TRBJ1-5	CAEVTGSNQPQHF	TGTGCCGAAGTGACAGGGAGCAATCAGCCCCAGCATTTT
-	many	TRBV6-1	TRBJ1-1	CARRWGTEAFF	TGTGCCCGTCGGTGGGGGACTGAAGCTTTCTTT
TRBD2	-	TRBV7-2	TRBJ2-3	CASSLAGLAGTSTDTQYF	TGTGCCAGCAGCTTAGCGGGACTAGCGGGAACAAGCACAGATACGCAGTATTTT
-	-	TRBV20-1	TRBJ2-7	CSSYGPIEQYF	TGCAGTTCTTACGGCCCCATCGAGCAGTACTTC
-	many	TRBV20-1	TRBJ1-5	CSARVGILSNQPQHF	TGCAGTGCTAGGGTGGGGATTCTTAGCAATCAGCCCCAGCATTTT
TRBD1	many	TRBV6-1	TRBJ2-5	CATRGTGGGETQYF	TGTGCCACTAGAGGGACAGGGGGTGGAGAGACCCAGTACTTC
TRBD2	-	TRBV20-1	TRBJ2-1	CSAAARLAGGLNEQFF	TGCAGTGCTGCTGCCCGACTAGCGGGAGGATTGAATGAGCAGTTCTTC
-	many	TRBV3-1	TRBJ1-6	CASRMGGGSYNSPLHF	TGTGCCAGCAGAATGGGGGGGGGCTCCTATAATTCACCCCTCCACTTT
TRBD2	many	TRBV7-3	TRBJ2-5	CASSLSGGQETQYF	TGTGCCAGCAGCTTAAGCGGGGGACAAGAGACCCAGTACTTC
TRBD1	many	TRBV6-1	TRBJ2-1	CASSPPGTGNNEQFF	TGTGCCAGCAGCCCCCCCGGGACAGGGAACAATGAGCAGTTCTTC
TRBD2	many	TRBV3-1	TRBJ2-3	CASSPVAGGTDTQYF	TGTGCCAGCAGCCCGGTAGCGGGAGGGACAGATACGCAGTATTTT
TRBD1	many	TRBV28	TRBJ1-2	CASSFGQGKQRYTF	TGTGCCAGCAGTTTCGGACAGGGGAAGCAACGCTACACCTTC
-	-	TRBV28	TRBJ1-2	CASHRVGHGYTF	TGTGCCAGCCACAGGGTCGGGCATGGCTACACCTTC
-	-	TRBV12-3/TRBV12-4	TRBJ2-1	CASSRLAEEQFF	TGTGCCAGCAGCCGACTTGCTGAAGAGCAGTTCTTC
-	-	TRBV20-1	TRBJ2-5	CSARDPGRTAEETQYF	TGCAGTGCTAGAGACCCCGGACGGACAGCTGAAGAGACCCAGTACTTC
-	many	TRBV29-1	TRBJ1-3	CSVVLGNTIYF	TGCAGCGTGGTGCTCGGAAACACCATATATTTT
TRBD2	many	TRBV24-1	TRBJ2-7	CATSSSSGRYNEQYF	TGTGCCACCAGTTCGAGTAGCGGGAGGTATAACGAGCAGTACTTC
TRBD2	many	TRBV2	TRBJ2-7	CASSETLAVYEQYF	TGTGCCAGCAGTGAAACACTAGCGGTATACGAGCAGTACTTC
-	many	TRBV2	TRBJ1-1	CASRMEGSLNTEAFF	TGTGCCAGCAGGATGGAGGGCAGCCTGAACACTGAAGCTTTCTTT
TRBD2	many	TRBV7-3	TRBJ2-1	CASSPGTSGPSSYNEQFF	TGTGCCAGCAGCCCCGGGACTAGCGGCCCTAGCTCCTACAATGAGCAGTTCTTC
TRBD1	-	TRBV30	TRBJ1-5	CAWRGQGPGNQPQHF	TGTGCCTGGAGGGGACAGGGGCCGGGCAATCAGCCCCAGCATTTT
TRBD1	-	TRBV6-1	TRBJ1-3	CASSVVGTGGNTIYF	TGTGCCAGCAGTGTGGTCGGGACAGGTGGAAACACCATATATTTT
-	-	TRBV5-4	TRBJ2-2	CASSLGSHRTGELFF	TGTGCCAGCAGCTTGGGATCCCATCGGACCGGGGAGCTGTTTTTT
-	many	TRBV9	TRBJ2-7	CASSVDGTYEQYF	TGTGCCAGCAGCGTAGACGGTACCTACGAGCAGTACTTC
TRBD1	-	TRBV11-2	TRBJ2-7	CASRLQGAPEQYF	TGTGCCAGCAGACTACAGGGGGCGCCCGAGCAGTACTTC
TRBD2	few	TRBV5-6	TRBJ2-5	CASSFLAEVQETQYF	TGTGCCAGCAGCTTCCTAGCGGAAGTCCAAGAGACCCAGTACTTC
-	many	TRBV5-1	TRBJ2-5	CASSLGGMEQETQYF	TGCGCCAGCAGCTTGGGGGGGATGGAACAAGAGACCCAGTACTTC
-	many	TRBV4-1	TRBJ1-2	CASSPIGKAREAYGYTF	TGCGCCAGCAGCCCGATAGGAAAGGCCAGGGAAGCTTATGGCTACACCTTC
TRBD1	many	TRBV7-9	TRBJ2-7	CASSEDRDSYEQYF	TGTGCCAGCAGCGAAGACAGGGACTCCTACGAGCAGTACTTC
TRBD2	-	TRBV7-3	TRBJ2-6	CASSAWGLGPSGVNVLTF	TGTGCCAGCAGCGCATGGGGACTAGGGCCCTCTGGTGTCAACGTCCTGACTTTC
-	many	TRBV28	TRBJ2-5	CATLTGKETQYF	TGTGCCACCCTAACAGGAAAAGAGACCCAGTACTTC
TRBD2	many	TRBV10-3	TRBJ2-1	CAIGVGSGGSYNEQFF	TGTGCCATCGGGGTGGGTAGCGGGGGTTCCTACAATGAGCAGTTCTTC
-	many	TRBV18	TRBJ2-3	CASSPPSEDTQYF	TGTGCCAGCTCACCACCATCGGAAGATACGCAGTATTTT
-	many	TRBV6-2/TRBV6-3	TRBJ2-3	CASSSPSRGRPGDTQYF	TGTGCCAGCAGTTCGCCCTCTCGGGGACGTCCAGGAGATACGCAGTATTTT
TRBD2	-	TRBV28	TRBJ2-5	CASSLSGGTTLETQYF	TGTGCCAGCAGTCTATCGGGAGGCACCACGCTGGAGACCCAGTACTTC
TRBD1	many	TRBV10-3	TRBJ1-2	CAAGKTGVYGYTF	TGTGCCGCTGGTAAGACAGGGGTATATGGCTACACCTTC
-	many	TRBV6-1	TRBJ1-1	CASRTLTAEAFF	TGTGCCAGCAGAACCTTGACAGCTGAAGCTTTCTTT
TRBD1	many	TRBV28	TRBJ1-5	CASSDWEGAVQPQHF	TGTGCCAGCAGTGACTGGGAGGGGGCGGTTCAGCCCCAGCATTTT
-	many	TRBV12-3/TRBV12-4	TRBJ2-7	CASSLGSEQYF	TGTGCCAGCAGTTTAGGGTCCGAGCAGTACTTC
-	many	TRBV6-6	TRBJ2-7	CASSYSRAYEQYF	TGTGCCAGCAGTTACTCTAGGGCGTACGAGCAGTACTTC
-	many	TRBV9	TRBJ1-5	CASSVAGVGQPQHF	TGTGCCAGCAGCGTAGCGGGGGTTGGTCAGCCCCAGCATTTT
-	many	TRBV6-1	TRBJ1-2	CASTADVNYGYTF	TGTGCCAGCACCGCGGACGTAAACTATGGCTACACCTTC
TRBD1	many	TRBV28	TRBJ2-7	CASSPPMGQGAYEQYF	TGTGCCAGCAGTCCGCCCATGGGACAGGGGGCTTACGAGCAGTACTTC
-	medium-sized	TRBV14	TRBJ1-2	CASSRDQKGYGYTF	TGTGCCAGCAGCCGAGACCAGAAAGGATATGGCTACACCTTC
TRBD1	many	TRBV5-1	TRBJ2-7	CASSFAPGQGMWEQYF	TGCGCCAGCAGCTTTGCCCCTGGACAGGGAATGTGGGAGCAGTACTTC
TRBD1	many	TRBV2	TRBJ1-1	CASSVGQGNTEAFF	TGTGCCAGCAGTGTGGGACAGGGGAACACTGAAGCTTTCTTT
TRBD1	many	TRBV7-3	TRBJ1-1	CASSWTGGAETEAFF	TGTGCCAGCAGCTGGACAGGGGGCGCAGAGACTGAAGCTTTCTTT
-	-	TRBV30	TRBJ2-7	CAWATRRGEQYF	TGTGCCTGGGCTACCCGGAGGGGGGAGCAGTATTTC
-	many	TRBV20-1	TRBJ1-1	CSARHQQTGNTEAFF	TGCAGTGCCCGACATCAACAGACAGGGAACACTGAAGCTTTCTTT
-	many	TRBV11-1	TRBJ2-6	CASSLGTGLLGANVLTF	TGTGCCAGCAGCTTAGGAACAGGGCTTCTCGGGGCCAACGTCCTGACTTTC
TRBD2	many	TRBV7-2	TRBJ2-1	CASSFPGTSGGDEQFF	TGTGCCAGCAGCTTCCCCGGGACTAGCGGGGGGGATGAGCAGTTCTTC
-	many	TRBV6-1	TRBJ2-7	CASSSGSTYEQYF	TGTGCCAGCAGTTCAGGATCCACCTACGAGCAGTACTTC
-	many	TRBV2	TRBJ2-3	CASRGDEATQYF	TGTGCCAGCCGCGGCGACGAGGCTACGCAGTATTTT
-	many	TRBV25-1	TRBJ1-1	CASSEFRMNTEAFF	TGTGCCAGCAGTGAATTCAGGATGAACACTGAAGCTTTCTTT
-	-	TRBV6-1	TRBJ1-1	CASTVLTEAFF	TGTGCCAGCACAGTCCTCACTGAAGCTTTCTTT
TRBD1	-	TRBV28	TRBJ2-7	CASILPGLGQGANYEQYF	TGTGCCAGCATTTTACCTGGGTTGGGACAGGGGGCGAACTACGAGCAGTACTTC
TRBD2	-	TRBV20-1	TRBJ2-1	CSARTSGMGDEQFF	TGCAGTGCTCGGACTAGCGGGATGGGCGATGAGCAGTTCTTC
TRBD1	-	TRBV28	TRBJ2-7	CASSGTASSHEQYF	TGTGCCAGCAGTGGGACAGCTAGCTCCCACGAGCAGTACTTC